The TCR beta chain described here comes from a study of STAT5B mutations in CD4+ large granular lymphocyte leukemia. General study findings and limits: Main leukemic clonotypes were patient-specific, but 20% to 25% appeared at low frequency elsewhere.

CDR1 is SEHNR and CDR2 is FQNEAQ in the germline V gene (reference sequence). The V gene lost 5 bases and the J gene lost 0 bases, with 11 bases spanning the gap. This CDR3 has 15 residues. As for this clone: What it binds is unknown.

Repertoires were generated with immunoSEQ multiplex PCR, while TCRdb's copy carries only in-frame clones and drops some. The sample includes 20,000 to 25,000 clones, about three quarters of them seen just once. The chain recombines TRBV7-9 with TRBJ2-1, with D tentatively TRBD2 (5 bases). This TCR derives from a human donor in good health. The sequenced material came from CD4+ T cells from blood buffy coats. For the CDR3, the DNA is TGTGCCAGCAGCCGATCTAGCCTCTCCTACAATGAGCAGTTCTTC. Encoded protein: CASSRSSLSYNEQFF.